Each of the 26 T cell receptor beta chains below was sequenced from the same sample in a study of CD8 T cells in ankylosing spondylitis. Whole-study results and caveats: Several highly homologous variants made up a TCR beta motif that seemed to typify ankylosing spondylitis blood.

These receptors' targets are unknown. Each CDR3 protein gets one entry after TCRdb re-called the 5' RACE reads with MiXCR. The sample records a few hundred thousand distinct CDR3 sequences, under 8.5% being singletons. The sample comprised blood, either unsorted or a sorted T cell fraction (not recorded which). The receptor set was obtained from a male donor with ankylosing spondylitis.

V usage is TRBV15 and J usage is TRBJ2-1; tentatively, D is TRBD2 (5 bases). This CDR3 region has 14 residues. Trimming stripped 6 bases from V and 4 bases from J, with 13 bases between. Germline loops: CDR1 LNHNV, CDR2 YYDKDF (reference sequence). Here the CDR3 reads CATRSSASYNEQFF. The CDR3 DNA reads TGTGCCACCAGAAGTAGCGCCTCTTACAATGAGCAGTTCTTC.

Written as DNA, the CDR3 is TGTGCCAGCAGCTTATCGGCAGGAGTGGGCCAAGAGACCCAGTACTTC. Its protein is CASSLSAGVGQETQYF. The rearrangement uses TRBV7-2 and TRBJ2-5, with no clear D. The CDR3 covers 16 residues. The V and J ends lost 2 bases and 1 base respectively, with 14 bases between them. Germline V CDR1 and CDR2: SGHTA, FQGNSA.

This clonotype came up a few times. For the CDR3, the DNA is TGTGCCAGCAGCGTAGAAGGTGTCGGGGAGCTGTTTTTT. It translates to CASSVEGVGELFF. This chain connects TRBV9 to TRBJ2-2; D is undetermined. Germline lookup yields CDR1 SGDLS and CDR2 YYNGEE. The CDR3 spans 13 residues. Trimming shortened V by 0 bases and J by 7 bases, and 7 bases separated the two germline ends. Drawing the rest from reference TRBV9 and TRBJ2-2, the complete variable domain is DSGVTQTPKHLITATGQRVTLRCSPRSGDLSVYWYQQSLDQGLQFLIQYYNGEERAKGNILERFSAQQFPDLHSELNLSSLELGDSALYFCASSVEGVGELFFGEGSRLTVL.

The V gene is TRBV7-3, the J gene TRBJ2-2; TRBD1 or TRBD2 may be the D gene (6 bases each). Trimming took off 5 bases at V and 2 bases at J, with 15 bases between the two ends. The CDR3 covers 16 residues. Germline V gene sequence: CDR1 SGHTA, CDR2 FQGTGA. As DNA, the CDR3 is TGTGCCAGCAGCCAAATCTCGGGGGCCAACACCGGGGAGCTGTTTTTT. It codes for CASSQISGANTGELFF.

This clonotype was found many times. The V gene is TRBV20-1, the J gene TRBJ1-1; no firm D call. The CDR3 runs to 13 residues. CDR1 DFQATT and CDR2 SNEGSKA come from the germline V gene (reference sequence). Trimming shortened V by 6 bases and J by 0 bases, and 11 bases separated the two germline ends. The CDR3 nucleotides are TGCAGTGCCGGATCAGACCTGAACACTGAAGCTTTCTTT. Amino acids: CSAGSDLNTEAFF.

This clonotype was seen a handful of times. The chain has TRBV12-5 and TRBJ2-5; D not resolved. V dropped 0 bases and J dropped 1 base, with 9 bases sitting between them. The CDR3 has 15 residues. Germline V lookup: CDR1 LGHNT, CDR2 FRNRAP. The CDR3 loop reads CASGLVPGLQETQYF. CDR3 DNA: TGTGCTAGTGGTTTGGTTCCCGGGCTCCAAGAGACCCAGTACTTC.

The chain joins TRBV10-3 to TRBJ2-5; weak D call: TRBD1 (5 bases). The CDR3 contains 12 residues. Per the germline V gene, CDR1 is ENHRY and CDR2 is SYGVKD. V gave up 5 bases and J gave up 5 bases, with 9 bases separating them. The CDR3 DNA reads TGTGCCATCAGTACAGGCGATGAGACCCAGTACTTC. Translating it yields CAISTGDETQYF.

This clonotype has a count of ten or more. J is TRBJ1-1 and V is TRBV28; D ambiguous. The CDR3 runs to 13 residues. CDR1 is MDHEN, CDR2 SYDVKM, per germline. Deletions cut 7 bases from V and 2 bases from J, with 11 bases between. The CDR3 region has the DNA TGTGCCAGCACCTCGTCGGCTAACACTGAAGCTTTCTTT. Translating gives CASTSSANTEAFF.

This clonotype occurred a few times. V usage is TRBV5-5 and J usage is TRBJ2-7; D possibly corresponds to TRBD1 (5 bases). Trimming took off 0 bases at V and 3 bases at J, with 16 bases between the two ends. CDR1 SGHKS and CDR2 YYEKEE come from the germline V gene (reference sequence). This CDR3 is 16 amino acids long. The CDR3 region is CASSLGQPQPFYEQYF. CDR3 sequence (DNA): TGTGCCAGCAGCTTGGGACAGCCCCAACCTTTCTACGAGCAGTACTTC. Full variable domain (remainder filled in from reference TRBV5-5 and TRBJ2-7): DAGVTQSPTHLIKTRGQQVTLRCSPISGHKSVSWYQQVLGQGPQFIFQYYEKEERGRGNFPDRFSARQFPNYSSELNVNALLLGDSALYLCASSLGQPQPFYEQYFGPGTRLTVT.

This clonotype showed up just a few times. This chain connects TRBV19 to TRBJ2-1; TRBD2 might be the D (6 bases). This CDR3 comprises 15 residues. The V gene's germline CDR1 is LNHDA and CDR2 SQIVND (reference sequence). V was cut by 1 base and J by 8 bases, with 15 bases left in between. The CDR3 bases are TGTGCCAGTAGTATAGGTGGGAGGCCGGTCGATGAGCAGTTCTTC. Amino acids: CASSIGGRPVDEQFF.

The chain joins TRBV7-9 to TRBJ1-3, with D perhaps matching TRBD1 (5 bases). Per the germline V gene, CDR1 is SEHNR and CDR2 is FQNEAQ (reference sequence). Trimming stripped 0 bases from V and 4 bases from J, with 7 bases between. The CDR3 spans 14 residues. CDR3 sequence: CASSLARVGNTIYF. CDR3 nucleotide sequence: TGTGCCAGCAGCTTAGCCAGGGTCGGAAACACCATATATTTT. Using reference TRBV7-9 and TRBJ1-3 for the parts outside the CDR3, the full variable domain is DTGVSQNPRHKITKRGQNVTFRCDPISEHNRLYWYRQTLGQGPEFLTYFQNEAQLEKSRLLSDRFSAERPKGSFSTLEIQRTEQGDSAMYLCASSLARVGNTIYFGEGSWLTVV.

The gene calls are TRBV2 and TRBJ2-7, with D unclear. CDR1 is SNHLY, CDR2 FYNNEI, per germline. The CDR3 is 15 amino acids. The V end lost 5 bases, the J end lost 2 bases, and 16 bases lay between the germline ends. The CDR3 DNA reads TGTGCCAGCAGTCTGGACGGAACTCCGCCCTACGAGCAGTACTTC. The encoded protein is CASSLDGTPPYEQYF.

This clonotype has only a few counts. V and J are TRBV6-5 and TRBJ2-2; D possibly corresponds to TRBD2 (5 bases). V dropped 2 bases and J dropped 7 bases, with 14 bases sitting between them. Germline values: CDR1 MNHEY, CDR2 SVGAGI. The CDR3 contains 15 residues. The CDR3 reads CASSYTPLEGGELFF. The CDR3 nucleotides are TGTGCCAGCAGTTACACCCCCCTAGAGGGCGGGGAGCTGTTTTTT.

This clonotype was found many times. The chain joins TRBV4-3 to TRBJ2-1; TRBD2 aligns across 12 bases. V dropped 3 bases and J dropped 2; count of bases not matched to a gene: 8. The CDR3 totals 18 residues. Germline V gene sequence: CDR1 LGHNA, CDR2 YSLEER. CDR3 in amino acids: CASSHQLAGGGTYNEQFF. CDR3 in DNA: TGCGCCAGCAGCCACCAACTAGCGGGAGGAGGAACCTACAATGAGCAGTTCTTC.

The CDR3 DNA is TGCAGCGTTGAAGGTGCTAGCGGGAGGCAATCCTACAATGAGCAGTTCTTC. The encoded protein is CSVEGASGRQSYNEQFF. V usage is TRBV29-1 and J usage is TRBJ2-1; 11 bases line up with TRBD2. V was clipped by 1 base and J by 1 base; unmatched bases: 6. Germline loops: CDR1 SQVTM, CDR2 ANQGSEA. The CDR3 has 17 amino acids.

This chain connects TRBV7-6 to TRBJ2-3; 9 nucleotides match TRBD2. CDR1 SGHVS and CDR2 FNYEAQ come from the germline V gene. V shed 1 base, J shed 4 bases, and the junction held 9 bases outside the gene matches. This CDR3 region has 17 residues. The CDR3 loop reads CASSLVFGSGRSDTQYF. The CDR3 coding sequence is TGTGCCAGCAGCTTAGTGTTCGGTAGCGGGAGATCAGATACGCAGTATTTT.

V gene TRBV13 combines with J gene TRBJ2-7, with 11 bases identical to TRBD2. The germline CDR1 and CDR2 sequences are PRHDT and FYEKMQ (reference sequence). CDR3 length: 17 amino acids. Germline trimming cut 1 base from V and 1 base from J; bases unmatched to any gene: 6. CDR3 sequence (DNA): TGTGCCAGCAGCTTAGTAGGACTAGCGGGTGAGTCCTACGAGCAGTACTTC. Its translation: CASSLVGLAGESYEQYF.

This clonotype was counted a few times. The chain combines TRBV4-1 with TRBJ1-2; D unresolved. CDR3 length: 19 residues. CDR1 and CDR2 (germline): MGHRA, YSYEKL. Trimming took 0 bases from V and 5 from J, leaving 25 bases between them. The CDR3 spells CASSQEPGSEPHLVYGYTF. The CDR3, as DNA: TGCGCCAGCAGCCAAGAACCCGGGAGCGAACCCCATCTTGTTTATGGCTACACCTTC.

This clonotype was observed a handful of times. V gene TRBV12-3 or TRBV12-4 combines with J gene TRBJ1-1; the match to TRBD1 covers 12 bases. The CDR3 consists of 17 residues. V shed 6 bases, J shed 1 base, and the junction held 9 bases outside the gene matches. The CDR3 region is CASSPGTGGGGNTEAFF. Written as DNA, the CDR3 is TGTGCCAGCAGCCCCGGGACAGGGGGCGGGGGGAACACTGAAGCTTTCTTT.

This clonotype was observed a few times. This chain joins TRBV7-9 and TRBJ2-5, with D perhaps TRBD1 (6 bases). The CDR3 spans 14 residues. Trimming removed 5 bases at V and 5 bases at J, with 15 bases between. From germline, CDR1 is SEHNR and CDR2 FQNEAQ (reference sequence). CDR3 loop: CASSETGFGETQYF. The CDR3 region has the DNA TGTGCCAGCAGCGAAACAGGGTTCGGGGAGACCCAGTACTTC.

This clonotype has more than one count but fewer than ten. This chain joins TRBV2 and TRBJ2-5; D is perhaps TRBD1 or TRBD2 (6 bases each). Germline CDR1 is SNHLY and CDR2 is FYNNEI. Trimming took 7 bases from V and 5 from J, leaving 14 bases between them. The CDR3 contains 13 residues. CDR3 amino acids: CASTQGLVETQYF. The CDR3 DNA sequence: TGTGCCAGCACACAGGGACTGGTCGAGACCCAGTACTTC.

This clonotype was recorded a few times. The gene calls are TRBV7-6 and TRBJ1-2; tentative D call: TRBD1 (6 bases). Trimming stripped 5 bases from V and 8 bases from J, with 15 bases between. Per the germline V gene, CDR1 is SGHVS and CDR2 is FNYEAQ. The CDR3 extends over 13 amino acids. The CDR3 nucleotides are TGTGCCAGCAGCGCACCCACAGGGATCGGCTACACCTTC. Amino acids: CASSAPTGIGYTF. The full variable domain, rest sourced from reference TRBV7-6 and TRBJ1-2, is GAGVSQSPRYKVTKRGQDVALRCDPISGHVSLYWYRQALGQGPEFLTYFNYEAQQDKSGLPNDRFSAERPEGSISTLTIQRTEQRDSAMYRCASSAPTGIGYTFGSGTRLTVV.

The chain couples TRBV7-3 to TRBJ2-1, with 11 bases aligning to TRBD2. From germline, CDR1 is SGHTA and CDR2 FQGTGA. The ends lost 5 bases at V and 7 bases at J; junction bases unmatched: 7. This CDR3 comprises 15 residues. The CDR3 bases are TGTGCCAGCAGCCCGGTGGTAGCGGGAGGGAATGAGCAGTTCTTC. It is translated as CASSPVVAGGNEQFF.

The table lists this clonotype with many counts. The gene calls are TRBV20-1 and TRBJ2-1, with D tentatively TRBD1 or TRBD2 (5 bases each). Germline CDR1 is DFQATT and CDR2 is SNEGSKA (reference sequence). This CDR3 has 12 amino acids. Trimming cost V 8 bases and J 9 bases, with 17 bases left between them. The DNA for the CDR3 is TGCAGTCCTGGACTGTCCGACAGTGAGCAGTTCTTC. This translates into CSPGLSDSEQFF.

The chain employs TRBV27 and TRBJ2-7; 7 bases are a match to TRBD1. The CDR3 extends over 14 amino acids. Germline V lookup: CDR1 MNHEY, CDR2 SMNVEV (reference sequence). V was pared by 2 bases and J by 6 bases, with 7 bases of the junction left unmatched. DNA for the CDR3: TGTGCCAGCAGTTTAAGACAGGGAACCGCCGAGCAGTACTTC. Residues: CASSLRQGTAEQYF.

In this sample, this clonotype turned up a few times. The rearrangement links TRBV30 to TRBJ1-1; the match to TRBD1 covers 8 bases. This CDR3 has 14 amino acids. Germline loops: CDR1 GTSNPN, CDR2 SVGIG (reference sequence). The trim removed 5 bases at V and 1 base at J, leaving 6 bases unmatched. The CDR3 sequence: CAWRDRGWNTEAFF. For the CDR3, the DNA is TGTGCCTGGCGCGACAGGGGATGGAACACTGAAGCTTTCTTT.